Following are 24 T cell receptor beta chains from one sample sequenced in a study of radiation and T cells in renal cell carcinoma. Here immunoSEQ multiplex PCR was the method, and the copy in TCRdb shows in-frame clones only, minus some. This sample carries roughly 100,000 clones, 86% of them seen once, and the ten largest clones take about 7.9%. The time point denotes: baseline pretreatment blood. Treatment: 15 Gy SBRT to primary tumor, nephrectomy 4 weeks later. The source material was blood, sampled from a patient whose treatment included radiotherapy and nephrectomy. The origin of the receptors is a man aged 45-60 years with renal cell carcinoma.

The CDR3 DNA follows: TGTGCCTGGAGCAGGGAGGGGGTTCCCTCTGGGGCCAACGTCCTGACTTTC. Protein: CAWSREGVPSGANVLTF. V is TRBV30 and J is TRBJ2-6; D is possibly TRBD2 (7 bases). This CDR3 is 17 amino acids long. CDR1 and CDR2 (germline): GTSNPN, SVGIG (reference sequence). The V end was cut by 3 bases, the J end by 0 bases, with 15 bases between.

The sample holds a few counts of this clone. The rearrangement uses TRBV9 and TRBJ2-3; either TRBD1 or TRBD2 may fit D (5 bases each). Trimming removed 5 bases from V and 4 bases from J, with 23 bases in between. The CDR3 runs to 17 residues. Germline CDR1 and CDR2: SGDLS and YYNGEE. In DNA, the CDR3 is TGTGCCAGCAGGAGGGGTCCAGGCCTTTATCTCGCAGATACGCAGTATTTT. It is translated as CASRRGPGLYLADTQYF.

The rearrangement uses TRBV5-4 and TRBJ2-3; 12 bases align to TRBD2. CDR1 and CDR2 (germline): SGHNT, YYREEE (reference sequence). The CDR3 has 16 amino acids. Trimming at V came to 1 base and at J to 5 bases, leaving 5 bases not matched to a gene. The CDR3 is CASSLRLAGVVDTQYF. CDR3 nucleotide sequence: TGTGCCAGCAGCTTGCGACTAGCGGGAGTTGTAGATACGCAGTATTTT. The variable domain in full, with the rest retrieved from reference TRBV5-4 and TRBJ2-3, is ETGVTQSPTHLIKTRGQQVTLRCSSQSGHNTVSWYQQALGQGPQFIFQYYREEENGRGNFPPRFSGLQFPNYSSELNVNALELDDSALYLCASSLRLAGVVDTQYFGPGTRLTVL.

This chain joins TRBV27 and TRBJ1-1; 8 bases match TRBD1. V dropped 3 bases and J dropped 5; count of bases not matched to a gene: 26. The length of the CDR3 is 21 residues. Germline V gene sequence: CDR1 MNHEY, CDR2 SMNVEV (reference sequence). DNA for the CDR3: TGTGCCAGCAGTTTCCGCAGCAGCTATGCTCTCACAGGGGGGAAGGAAACTGAAGCTTTCTTT. Residues: CASSFRSSYALTGGKETEAFF.

The chain has TRBV7-6 and TRBJ1-5; the D gene is possibly TRBD1 (5 bases). The CDR3 has 14 amino acids. The germline V gene encodes CDR1 SGHVS and CDR2 FNYEAQ. With 0 bases removed from V and 3 bases from J, the gap between germline ends came to 6 bases. CDR3 coding DNA: TGTGCCAGCAGCTTAGCGGGGGTCAATCAGCCCCAGCATTTT. Translated, it gives CASSLAGVNQPQHF. The complete variable domain, with remaining parts taken from reference TRBV7-6 and TRBJ1-5, reads GAGVSQSPRYKVTKRGQDVALRCDPISGHVSLYWYRQALGQGPEFLTYFNYEAQQDKSGLPNDRFSAERPEGSISTLTIQRTEQRDSAMYRCASSLAGVNQPQHFGDGTRLSIL.

This clone came up once. This chain links TRBV5-1 with TRBJ1-3, with 7 bases aligning to TRBD1. CDR1 and CDR2 (germline): SGHRS, YFSETQ. V lost 0 bases to trimming and J lost 4 bases; unmatched junction nucleotides: 4. This CDR3 region has 15 residues. The CDR3 sequence: CASSLGQGTGNTIYF. Here the CDR3 DNA reads TGCGCCAGCAGCTTGGGACAGGGCACGGGAAACACCATATATTTT. The complete variable domain, with remaining parts taken from reference TRBV5-1 and TRBJ1-3, reads KAGVTQTPRYLIKTRGQQVTLSCSPISGHRSVSWYQQTPGQGLQFLFEYFSETQRNKGNFPGRFSGRQFSNSRSEMNVSTLELGDSALYLCASSLGQGTGNTIYFGEGSWLTVV.

This clone occurred once. V is TRBV29-1 and J is TRBJ2-7; 8 bases line up with TRBD1. The CDR3 runs 13 residues. With V trimmed by 4 bases and J by 4 bases, 6 bases remained unmatched. Germline V gives CDR1 SQVTM, CDR2 ANQGSEA. The CDR3 DNA follows: TGCAGCGTTGCACAGGGGGTTGTTTACGAGCAGTACTTC. It specifies CSVAQGVVYEQYF.

The CDR3 DNA reads TGTGCCATCAGTGGGGACCCAGACGAGCAGTACTTC. Encoded protein: CAISGDPDEQYF. V usage is TRBV10-3 and J usage is TRBJ2-7, with D perhaps given as TRBD1 or TRBD2 (5 bases each). The germline V and J ends were trimmed by 4 bases and 5 bases, with 9 bases remaining between them. CDR1 and CDR2 (germline): ENHRY, SYGVKD. The CDR3 runs 12 residues.

The chain employs TRBV7-3 and TRBJ2-3; 9 positions match TRBD2. The CDR3 spans 18 residues. The trim removed 0 bases at V and 2 bases at J, leaving 9 bases unmatched. Germline CDR1 reads SGHTA; CDR2 reads FQGTGA. The CDR3: CASSLTGGRGGNTDTQYF. The CDR3 nucleotides are TGTGCCAGCAGCTTAACAGGCGGGAGGGGAGGGAACACAGATACGCAGTATTTT. Based on the CDR3 plus reference TRBV7-3 and TRBJ2-3, the full variable domain is GAGVSQTPSNKVTEKGKYVELRCDPISGHTALYWYRQSLGQGPEFLIYFQGTGAADDSGLPNDRFFAVRPEGSVSTLKIQRTERGDSAVYLCASSLTGGRGGNTDTQYFGPGTRLTVL.

The V gene is TRBV7-9, the J gene TRBJ2-1; D gene unclear. Trimming shortened V by 4 bases and J by 12 bases, and 19 bases separated the two germline ends. The CDR3 runs to 14 residues. Germline V gives CDR1 SEHNR, CDR2 FQNEAQ (reference sequence). Written as DNA, the CDR3 is TGTGCCAGCAGCTCCTCTACCAACACGCTAGGGCAGTTCTTC. Protein product: CASSSSTNTLGQFF.

The chain combines TRBV7-2 with TRBJ2-7; TRBD2 matches at 7 bases. The junction had 5 bases not matched to a gene; V was cut back by 5 bases and J by 4 bases. Germline assignment: CDR1 SGHTA and CDR2 FQGNSA. This CDR3 has 13 residues. This CDR3 is CASSAQAGYEQYF. CDR3 in DNA: TGTGCCAGCAGCGCTCAAGCGGGGTACGAGCAGTACTTC.

This rearrangement joins TRBV27 to TRBJ2-3, with TRBD1 as a possible D gene (6 bases). The CDR3 runs to 14 residues. Trimming removed 3 bases from V and 11 bases from J, with 18 bases in between. Germline assignment: CDR1 MNHEY and CDR2 SMNVEV (reference sequence). In DNA form, the CDR3 reads TGTGCCAGCAGTTTGAATGGGGGCGTCGGCCTGCAGTATTTT. Protein sequence: CASSLNGGVGLQYF.

The rearrangement uses TRBV4-3 and TRBJ1-4; no clear D gene. Trimming cost V 0 bases and J 0 bases, with 14 bases left between them. CDR1 and CDR2 from the germline V gene are LGHNA and YSLEER. The CDR3 is 18 amino acids. This chain's CDR3 is CASSQDGPGTPTNEKLFF. DNA of the CDR3: TGCGCCAGCAGCCAAGACGGACCAGGAACTCCAACTAATGAAAAACTGTTTTTT.

The chain carries TRBV27 and TRBJ1-5, with D perhaps matching TRBD1 (5 bases). CDR1 is MNHEY and CDR2 is SMNVEV in the germline V gene (reference sequence). The CDR3 consists of 18 residues. V lost 5 bases and J 0 bases, leaving 20 bases between the germline ends. In DNA, the CDR3 is TGTGCCAGCAGTATACTACGGGACGGAAAATTTAGCAATCAGCCCCAGCATTTT. Translated: CASSILRDGKFSNQPQHF.

The count of this clone is one. V gene TRBV18 combines with J gene TRBJ1-4, with D possibly matching TRBD1 (5 bases). Trimming removed 0 bases from V and 2 bases from J, with 13 bases in between. This CDR3 spans 17 amino acids. Germline V CDR1 and CDR2: KGHSH, LQKENI. The CDR3 reads CASSPPRQRITNEKLFF. CDR3 sequence (DNA): TGTGCCAGCTCACCACCCCGACAGAGGATCACTAATGAAAAACTGTTTTTT. Complete variable domain (other parts from reference TRBV18 and TRBJ1-4): NAGVMQNPRHLVRRRGQEARLRCSPMKGHSHVYWYRQLPEEGLKFMVYLQKENIIDESGMPKERFSAEFPKEGPSILRIQQVVRGDSAAYFCASSPPRQRITNEKLFFGSGTQLSVL.

The gene calls are TRBV4-1 and TRBJ2-5; TRBD1 is a possible D gene (6 bases). The CDR3 runs to 14 residues. Trimming cost V 1 base and J 5 bases, with 11 bases left between them. Looked up from germline, CDR1 is MGHRA and CDR2 is YSYEKL. The CDR3 DNA is TGCGCCAGCAGCCAAGGGGGGCCTCCGGAGACCCAGTACTTC. Translating gives CASSQGGPPETQYF.

This clone turned up a few times. V usage is TRBV19 and J usage is TRBJ1-1; D gene ambiguous. The V end was cut by 7 bases, the J end by 2 bases, with 11 bases between. The CDR3 has 13 amino acids. Germline CDR1 reads LNHDA; CDR2 reads SQIVND (reference sequence). The CDR3 nucleotides are TGTGCCAGTAAGGACGAGCAAAACACTGAAGCTTTCTTT. Protein: CASKDEQNTEAFF.

This chain connects TRBV14 to TRBJ1-2; D might be TRBD1 (5 bases). Germline V gene sequence: CDR1 SGHDN, CDR2 FVKESK. The CDR3 contains 12 residues. Deletions cut 4 bases from V and 4 bases from J, with 7 bases between. The CDR3 region is CASSRGGYGYTF. CDR3 bases: TGTGCCAGCAGCCGTGGGGGCTATGGCTACACCTTC. Full variable domain (missing parts from reference TRBV14 and TRBJ1-2): EAGVTQFPSHSVIEKGQTVTLRCDPISGHDNLYWYRRVMGKEIKFLLHFVKESKQDESGMPNNRFLAERTGGTYSTLKVQPAELEDSGVYFCASSRGGYGYTFGSGTRLTVV.

The chain links TRBV27 to TRBJ1-2, with D possibly matching TRBD1 (6 bases). Germline assignment: CDR1 MNHEY and CDR2 SMNVEV (reference sequence). The CDR3 totals 14 residues. The V gene lost 3 bases and the J gene lost 3 bases, with 11 bases spanning the gap. The CDR3 region is CASSFHTGYYGYTF. In DNA, the CDR3 is TGTGCCAGCAGTTTTCATACAGGGTACTATGGCTACACCTTC.

The chain links TRBV6-5 to TRBJ2-7, with D possibly TRBD2 on 6 matching bases. The CDR3 is made up of 13 amino acids. Germline V lookup: CDR1 MNHEY, CDR2 SVGAGI. V shed 4 bases and J shed 7 bases, with 14 bases lying between them. The CDR3 loop reads CASSSRDWEEQYF. The DNA of the CDR3 is TGTGCCAGCAGTTCCCGGGACTGGGAGGAGCAGTACTTC.

The chain uses TRBV7-2 and TRBJ2-5; the D gene is possibly TRBD1 (6 bases). V lost 6 bases and J lost 5, with 10 bases in between. Germline values: CDR1 SGHTA, CDR2 FQGNSA. This CDR3 comprises 12 residues. CDR3 in amino acids: CASSRQAETQYF. DNA of the CDR3: TGTGCCAGCAGTCGACAGGCGGAGACCCAGTACTTC.

The V and J genes are TRBV5-1 and TRBJ2-3; TRBD2 matches 12 bases. J lost 0 bases, V lost 4 bases, and 9 bases had no gene match. The CDR3 totals 18 residues. Germline CDR1 reads SGHRS; CDR2 reads YFSETQ. The chain's CDR3 is CASSIGLAGTSSTDTQYF. The CDR3 DNA is TGCGCCAGCAGCATTGGACTAGCGGGGACCTCTAGCACAGATACGCAGTATTTT.

This clone has more than one count but fewer than ten. This rearrangement joins TRBV19 to TRBJ1-1; D may be TRBD1 (6 bases). There are 12 residues in the CDR3. With 6 bases removed from V and 13 bases from J, the gap between germline ends came to 18 bases. The germline gives CDR1 LNHDA, CDR2 SQIVND (reference sequence). For the CDR3, the DNA is TGTGCCAGTAGCACGGAGGGGGGCAAAGATTTCTTT. Amino acid sequence: CASSTEGGKDFF.

V gene TRBV28 combines with J gene TRBJ2-1, with D perhaps TRBD2 (6 bases). Germline V CDR1 and CDR2: MDHEN, SYDVKM. The ends were cut back, 3 bases at V and 2 bases at J, with 17 bases in the middle. This CDR3 region has 17 residues. CDR3 DNA sequence: TGTGCCAGCAGTTTCGGGAATCAAGCGGGCCCCTACAATGAGCAGTTCTTC. Encoded protein: CASSFGNQAGPYNEQFF.